This T cell receptor beta chain was found in a study of a mutant IDH1 vaccine in newly diagnosed glioma. Study-wide results and limits: A vaccine-induced immune response developed in roughly 93% of the patients.

The time point was: baseline, week 1 (first vaccination visit). Stated treatment: pre-vaccination baseline after standard-of-care therapy. The donors had new WHO grade 3 or 4 astrocytomas; these were IDH1-mutant and ATRX-lost. Notes on this clone: Its antigen is not identified.

Assay: immunoSEQ multiplex PCR; the TCRdb copy retains only in-frame clones and omits some. The table records about 98,000 clones, about 90% of them present only once. The CDR3 length is 15 residues. Trimming took 7 bases from V and 0 from J, leaving 12 bases between them. Germline-derived CDR1 and CDR2 are MNHEY and SVGAGI. This receptor was taken from a woman in her forties or fifties with glioma. The chain uses TRBV6-5 and TRBJ1-4; a possible D gene is TRBD1 (5 bases). The sample was PBMCs, taken from a glioma patient treated with radiotherapy, temozolomide or both. The DNA for the CDR3 is TGTGCCAGCATGATAGGGGCCGCAACTAATGAAAAACTGTTTTTT. Its translation: CASMIGAATNEKLFF.